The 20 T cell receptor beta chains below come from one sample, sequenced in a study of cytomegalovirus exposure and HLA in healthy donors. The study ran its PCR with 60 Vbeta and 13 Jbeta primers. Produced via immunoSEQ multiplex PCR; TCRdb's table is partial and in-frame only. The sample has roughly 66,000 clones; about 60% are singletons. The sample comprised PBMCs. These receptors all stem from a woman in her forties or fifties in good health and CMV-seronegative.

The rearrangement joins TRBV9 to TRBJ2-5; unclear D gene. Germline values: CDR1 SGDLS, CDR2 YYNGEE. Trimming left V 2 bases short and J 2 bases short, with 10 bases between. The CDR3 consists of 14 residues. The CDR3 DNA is TGTGCCAGCAGCGTCGCGCCCGTACAAGAGACCCAGTACTTC. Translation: CASSVAPVQETQYF.

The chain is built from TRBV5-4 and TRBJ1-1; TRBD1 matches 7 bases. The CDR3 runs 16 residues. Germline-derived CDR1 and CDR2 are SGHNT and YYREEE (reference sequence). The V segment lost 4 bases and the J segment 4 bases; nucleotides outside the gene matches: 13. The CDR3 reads CASSGLGGAVLTEAFF. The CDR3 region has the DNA TGTGCCAGCAGCGGGCTAGGGGGCGCTGTTCTCACTGAAGCTTTCTTT.

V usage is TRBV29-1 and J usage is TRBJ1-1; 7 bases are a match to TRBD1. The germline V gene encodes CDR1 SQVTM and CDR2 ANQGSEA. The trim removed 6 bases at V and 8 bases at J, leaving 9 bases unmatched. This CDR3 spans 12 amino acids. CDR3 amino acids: CSVTRDSPEAFF. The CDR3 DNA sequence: TGCAGCGTGACCCGGGACAGTCCCGAAGCTTTCTTT. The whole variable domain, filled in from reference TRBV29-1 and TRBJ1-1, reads SAVISQKPSRDICQRGTSLTIQCQVDSQVTMMFWYRQQPGQSLTLIATANQGSEATYESGFVIDKFPISRPNLTFSTLTVSNMSPEDSSIYLCSVTRDSPEAFFGQGTRLTVV.

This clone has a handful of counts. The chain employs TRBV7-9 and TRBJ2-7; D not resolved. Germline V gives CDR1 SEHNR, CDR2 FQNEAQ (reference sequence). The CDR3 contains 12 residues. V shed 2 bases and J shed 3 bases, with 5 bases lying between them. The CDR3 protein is CASSLILYEQYF. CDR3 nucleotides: TGTGCCAGCAGCTTAATACTCTACGAGCAGTACTTC.

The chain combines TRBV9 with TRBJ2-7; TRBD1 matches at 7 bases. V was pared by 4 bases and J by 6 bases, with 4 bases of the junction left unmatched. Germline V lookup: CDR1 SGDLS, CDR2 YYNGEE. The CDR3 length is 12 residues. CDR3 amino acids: CASSRQGTEQYF. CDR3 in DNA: TGTGCCAGCAGCCGACAGGGTACCGAGCAGTACTTC. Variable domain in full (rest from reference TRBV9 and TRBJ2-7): DSGVTQTPKHLITATGQRVTLRCSPRSGDLSVYWYQQSLDQGLQFLIQYYNGEERAKGNILERFSAQQFPDLHSELNLSSLELGDSALYFCASSRQGTEQYFGPGTRLTVT.

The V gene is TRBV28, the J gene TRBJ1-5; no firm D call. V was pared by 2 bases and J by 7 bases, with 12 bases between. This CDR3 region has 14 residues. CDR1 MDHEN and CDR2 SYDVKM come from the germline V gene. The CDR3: CASSLAVAVQPQHF. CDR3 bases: TGTGCCAGCAGTTTAGCAGTAGCGGTCCAGCCCCAGCATTTT.

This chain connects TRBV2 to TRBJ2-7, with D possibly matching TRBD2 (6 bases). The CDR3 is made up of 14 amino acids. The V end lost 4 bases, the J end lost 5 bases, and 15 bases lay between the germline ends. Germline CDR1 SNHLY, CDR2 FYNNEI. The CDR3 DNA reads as TGTGCCAGCAGTGGGTCCGGGAGAACAGACGAGCAGTACTTC. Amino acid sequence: CASSGSGRTDEQYF.

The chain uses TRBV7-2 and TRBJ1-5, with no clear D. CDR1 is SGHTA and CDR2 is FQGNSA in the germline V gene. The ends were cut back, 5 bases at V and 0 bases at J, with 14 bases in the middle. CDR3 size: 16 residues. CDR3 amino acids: CASSQAGGNSNQPQHF. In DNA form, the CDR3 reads TGTGCCAGCAGCCAAGCTGGCGGTAATAGCAATCAGCCCCAGCATTTT.

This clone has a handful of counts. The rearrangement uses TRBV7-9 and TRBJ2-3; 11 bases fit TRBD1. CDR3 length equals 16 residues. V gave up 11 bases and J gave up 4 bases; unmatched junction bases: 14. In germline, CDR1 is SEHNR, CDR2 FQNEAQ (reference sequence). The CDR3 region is CAGRASGTGGSDTQYF. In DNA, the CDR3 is TGTGCCGGGCGAGCTTCCGGGACAGGGGGTTCAGATACGCAGTATTTT.

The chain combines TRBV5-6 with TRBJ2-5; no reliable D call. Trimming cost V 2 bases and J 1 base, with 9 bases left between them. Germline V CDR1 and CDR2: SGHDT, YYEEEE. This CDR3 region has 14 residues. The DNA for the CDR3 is TGTGCCAGCAGCTTTAGACAAACCCAAGAGACCCAGTACTTC. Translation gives CASSFRQTQETQYF.

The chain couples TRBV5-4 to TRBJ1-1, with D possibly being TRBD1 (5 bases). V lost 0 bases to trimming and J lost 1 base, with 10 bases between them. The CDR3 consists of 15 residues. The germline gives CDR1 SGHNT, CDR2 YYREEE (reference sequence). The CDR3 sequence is CASSLAGGPNTEAFF. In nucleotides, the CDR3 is TGTGCCAGCAGCTTGGCCGGGGGACCGAACACTGAAGCTTTCTTT.

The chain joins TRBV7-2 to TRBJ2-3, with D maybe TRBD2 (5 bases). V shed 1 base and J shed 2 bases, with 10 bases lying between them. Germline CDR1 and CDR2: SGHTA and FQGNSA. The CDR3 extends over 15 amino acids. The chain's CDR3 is CASSLGAATTDTQYF. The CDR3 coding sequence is TGTGCCAGCAGCTTAGGAGCGGCAACCACAGATACGCAGTATTTT.

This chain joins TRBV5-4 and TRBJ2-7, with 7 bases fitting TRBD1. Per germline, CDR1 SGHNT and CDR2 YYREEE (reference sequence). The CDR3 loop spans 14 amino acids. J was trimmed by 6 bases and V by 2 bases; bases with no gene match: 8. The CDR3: CASSLVAEGAEQYF. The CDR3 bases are TGTGCCAGCAGCTTAGTGGCAGAGGGGGCCGAGCAGTACTTC.

CDR3 in amino acids: CSVEDGGEIGYF. The CDR3 DNA follows: TGCAGCGTTGAAGATGGGGGGGAGATCGGGTACTTC. The gene calls are TRBV29-1 and TRBJ2-7, with TRBD2 matching 7 bases. The V segment lost 0 bases and the J segment 12 bases; nucleotides outside the gene matches: 8. Germline V gene sequence: CDR1 SQVTM, CDR2 ANQGSEA. CDR3 length equals 12 residues.

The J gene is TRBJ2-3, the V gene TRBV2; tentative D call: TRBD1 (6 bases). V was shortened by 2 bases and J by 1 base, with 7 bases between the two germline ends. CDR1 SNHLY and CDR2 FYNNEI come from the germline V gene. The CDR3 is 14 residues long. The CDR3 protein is CASSENRGTDTQYF. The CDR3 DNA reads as TGTGCCAGCAGTGAAAACAGGGGCACAGATACGCAGTATTTT.

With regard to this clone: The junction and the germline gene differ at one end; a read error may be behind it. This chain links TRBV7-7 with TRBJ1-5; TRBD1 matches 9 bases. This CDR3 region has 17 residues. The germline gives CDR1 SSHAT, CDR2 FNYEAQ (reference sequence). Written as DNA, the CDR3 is TGTGCTAGCAGCTGGCAGGGACAGGGTCCCTACAATCAGCCCCAGCATTTT. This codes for CASSWQGQGPYNQPQHF.

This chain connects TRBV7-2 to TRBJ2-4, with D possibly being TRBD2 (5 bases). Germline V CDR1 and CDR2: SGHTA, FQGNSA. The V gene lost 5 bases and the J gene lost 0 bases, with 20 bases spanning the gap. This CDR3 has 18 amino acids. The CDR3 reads CASSHSRDQAGAKNIQYF. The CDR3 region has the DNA TGTGCCAGCAGCCATTCGAGGGATCAGGCCGGAGCCAAAAACATTCAGTACTTC.

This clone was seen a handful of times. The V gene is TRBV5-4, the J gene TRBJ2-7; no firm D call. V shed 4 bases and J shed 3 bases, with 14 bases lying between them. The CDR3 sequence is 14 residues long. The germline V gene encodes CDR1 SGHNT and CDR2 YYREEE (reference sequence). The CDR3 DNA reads TGTGCCAGCAGCCTTGCAGGATCGCTCTACGAGCAGTACTTC. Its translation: CASSLAGSLYEQYF.

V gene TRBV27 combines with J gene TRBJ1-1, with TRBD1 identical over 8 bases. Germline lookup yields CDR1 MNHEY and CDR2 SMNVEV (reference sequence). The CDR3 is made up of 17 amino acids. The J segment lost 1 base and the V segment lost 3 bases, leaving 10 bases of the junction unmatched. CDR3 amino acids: CASSLFASDRGNTEAFF. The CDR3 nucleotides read TGTGCCAGCAGTTTGTTCGCCTCCGACAGGGGGAACACTGAAGCTTTCTTT.

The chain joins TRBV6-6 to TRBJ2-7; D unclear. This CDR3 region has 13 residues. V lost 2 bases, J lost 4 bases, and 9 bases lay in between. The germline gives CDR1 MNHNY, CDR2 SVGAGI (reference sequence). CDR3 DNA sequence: TGTGCCAGCAGTTACGCAGGAATTTACGAGCAGTACTTC. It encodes CASSYAGIYEQYF.